Sample share makes the clone carrying this T cell receptor beta chain medium-sized. Its antigen is undetermined. The data stem from a study of read filtering for tumor transcriptome and immune sequencing. Overall study: Revised staging placed eight or nine patients in R-ISS I, some 17 in II, six or seven in III. General observations from the study: Without single-read clonotypes, shared clonotype proportions correlated more between IR-seq and RNA-seq.

Sampling of bone marrow took place during active disease in every patient. The library was built from about 400 ng RNA with molecular barcoded adaptors for alpha/delta and beta/gamma chains. TCRdb reprocessed the reads via MiXCR and lists one record per CDR3 protein. The sample consists of about 9,100 distinct CDR3 sequences, more than 15% of them appearing once. The CDR3 is 15 residues long. Germline CDR1 and CDR2: MNHEY and SMNVEV (reference sequence). V lost 3 bases and J 2 bases, leaving 11 bases between the germline ends. This chain links TRBV27 with TRBJ2-1; D possibly corresponds to TRBD1 (5 bases). Material for sequencing was a population of CD138-negative cells sorted from bone marrow. This TCR came from a donor at least 40 years old with multiple myeloma. CDR3 nucleotide sequence: TGTGCCAGCAGTTTTAGACAGAGCCCCTACAATGAGCAGTTCTTC. Amino acid sequence: CASSFRQSPYNEQFF.